Shown below are 26 T cell receptor beta chains from a single sample sequenced in a study of identical twins. TCRdb independently ran MiXCR on the 5' RACE reads; one entry per CDR3 protein. The table lists roughly 1.6 million distinct CDR3 sequences, around 33% of them singletons, with about 0.27% in the top ten. Sequencing used cord blood. The receptor set was obtained from a newborn girl in good health.

In this sample, this clonotype turned up once. The chain links TRBV20-1 to TRBJ1-4; maybe TRBD1 (5 bases). The germline gives CDR1 DFQATT, CDR2 SNEGSKA (reference sequence). The CDR3 is 15 amino acids. The V and J ends lost 6 bases and 1 base respectively, with 15 bases between them. CDR3 sequence: CSANPGTITNEKLFF. The CDR3 nucleotides read TGCAGTGCGAACCCCGGGACCATAACTAATGAAAAACTGTTTTTT.

The chain employs TRBV4-2 and TRBJ2-3, with a weak D call TRBD2 (6 bases). Germline loops: CDR1 LGHNA, CDR2 YNFKEQ. V was trimmed by 0 bases and J by 4 bases, leaving 20 bases between them. The CDR3 runs to 18 residues. The CDR3 sequence: CASSQDWDRTSSADTQYF. The CDR3 region has the DNA TGTGCCAGCAGCCAAGATTGGGACCGCACCTCTAGCGCAGATACGCAGTATTTT.

This sequence joins TRBV7-2 and TRBJ2-5; TRBD2 aligns across 7 bases. Looked up from germline, CDR1 is SGHTA and CDR2 is FQGNSA. The J segment lost 11 bases and the V segment lost 2 bases, leaving 8 bases of the junction unmatched. The CDR3 extends over 13 amino acids. CDR3 region: CASSLPSRGEQYF. The CDR3 DNA reads TGTGCCAGCAGCTTACCTAGTCGGGGGGAGCAGTACTTC.

The chain carries TRBV5-8 and TRBJ1-2; 9 nucleotides line up with TRBD1. In germline, CDR1 is SGHTS, CDR2 YDEGEE. This CDR3 contains 15 residues. V lost 4 bases, J lost 4 bases, and 8 bases stayed unmatched. Here the CDR3 DNA reads TGTGCCAGCAGCCCGTTGGGACAGGGAATCTATGGCTACACCTTC. It is translated as CASSPLGQGIYGYTF. The whole variable domain, remainder taken from reference TRBV5-8 and TRBJ1-2, is EAGVTQSPTHLIKTRGQQATLRCSPISGHTSVYWYQQALGLGLQFLLWYDEGEERNRGNFPPRFSGRQFPNYSSELNVNALELEDSALYLCASSPLGQGIYGYTFGSGTRLTVV.

V is TRBV4-2 and J is TRBJ2-1; TRBD2 matches 7 bases. The closer fit of TRBJ2-7 to the DNA end suggests the J call may be wrong. The CDR3 is 16 amino acids. Germline CDR1 is LGHNA and CDR2 is YNFKEQ. The CDR3 region is CASSSHGTISYNEQYF. The CDR3 bases are TGTGCCAGCAGCTCCCACGGGACTATCTCCTACAATGAGCAGTACTTC.

This clonotype was recorded many times. The rearrangement links TRBV12-3 or TRBV12-4 to TRBJ1-5; D call uncertain. The CDR3 consists of 13 residues. V was trimmed by 3 bases and J by 6 bases, leaving 9 bases between them. Here the CDR3 DNA reads TGTGCCAGCAGTTTGGGCGATGGTCAGCCCCAGCATTTT. Its translation: CASSLGDGQPQHF.

For this clonotype: A much bigger clone sits one base away, suggesting this may be a read error. The rearrangement joins TRBV29-1 to TRBJ2-1; D may be TRBD1 (8 bases). Trimming removed 7 bases at V and 13 bases at J, with 17 bases between. This CDR3 contains 11 residues. Germline V lookup: CDR1 SQVTM, CDR2 ANQGSEA. The CDR3 nucleotides are TGCAGCGGTCGGACAGGGAGGGACCAGTTCTTC. Translated, it gives CSGRTGRDQFF.

The rearrangement uses TRBV14 and TRBJ1-6, with TRBD1 matching 12 bases. V dropped 5 bases and J dropped 7; count of bases not matched to a gene: 6. From germline, CDR1 is SGHDN and CDR2 FVKESK. This CDR3 is built from 16 residues. CDR3 region: CASSARDRGRNSPLHF. DNA for the CDR3: TGTGCCAGCAGCGCCCGGGACAGGGGGCGGAATTCACCCCTCCACTTT.

Many counts were recorded for this clonotype. The rearrangement uses TRBV5-1 and TRBJ2-3; the D gene is possibly TRBD1 (6 bases). Germline V gene sequence: CDR1 SGHRS, CDR2 YFSETQ. The V and J ends lost 7 bases and 2 bases respectively, with 20 bases between them. This CDR3 comprises 16 residues. CDR3 in DNA: TGCGCCAGCCGCCATAGGTGGGGACAATACACAGATACGCAGTATTTT. This sequence encodes CASRHRWGQYTDTQYF.

CDR3 in amino acids: CSARGSGGADTQYF. The CDR3 nucleotides are TGCAGTGCTAGGGGCAGCGGGGGTGCAGATACGCAGTATTTT. This rearrangement joins TRBV20-1 to TRBJ2-3; 8 bases are shared with TRBD2. The trim removed 3 bases at V and 4 bases at J, leaving 6 bases unmatched. The CDR3 loop spans 14 amino acids. The germline V gene has CDR1 DFQATT and CDR2 SNEGSKA (reference sequence).

The chain carries TRBV12-3 or TRBV12-4 and TRBJ2-1; 8 positions agree with TRBD2. The trim removed 4 bases at V and 3 bases at J, leaving 5 bases unmatched. The CDR3 sequence is 15 residues long. The CDR3 sequence: CASSSGLVYYNEQFF. The DNA for the CDR3 is TGTGCCAGCAGTTCGGGACTAGTCTACTACAATGAGCAGTTCTTC.

The chain employs TRBV18 and TRBJ2-1; 8 bases match TRBD2. The CDR3 covers 16 residues. The V gene's germline CDR1 is KGHSH and CDR2 LQKENI. The J segment lost 3 bases and the V segment lost 0 bases, leaving 4 bases of the junction unmatched. The DNA of the CDR3 is TGTGCCAGCTCACCACCGACTAGCGAGGTCTACAATGAGCAGTTCTTC. Its protein product is CASSPPTSEVYNEQFF.

DNA of the CDR3: TGTGCCAGCACCAGACGCGGTTTTTACAATGAGCAGTTCTTC. It codes for CASTRRGFYNEQFF. The chain is built from TRBV7-2 and TRBJ2-1; D is unresolved. Germline lookup yields CDR1 SGHTA and CDR2 FQGNSA. Trimming took 7 bases from V and 4 from J, leaving 14 bases between them. The CDR3 sequence is 14 residues long.

V usage is TRBV29-1 and J usage is TRBJ2-3; 9 positions agree with TRBD1. The germline CDR1 and CDR2 sequences are SQVTM and ANQGSEA. This CDR3 is built from 15 residues. Trimming cost V 4 bases and J 2 bases; bases outside gene matches: 7. The CDR3 loop reads CSVGGRTGVTDTQYF. The CDR3 DNA sequence: TGCAGCGTTGGGGGCAGGACAGGGGTCACAGATACGCAGTATTTT.

This clonotype was seen a handful of times. V is TRBV14 and J is TRBJ2-1; the D is unclear. Germline CDR1 SGHDN, CDR2 FVKESK. V was cut by 3 bases and J by 10 bases, with 10 bases left in between. The CDR3 runs 12 residues. The CDR3, as DNA: TGTGCCAGCAGCCAGACCCCTCGGGAGCAGTTCTTC. Translated: CASSQTPREQFF.

The chain employs TRBV29-1 and TRBJ2-1, with D unresolved. The CDR3 covers 12 residues. The germline CDR1 and CDR2 sequences are SQVTM and ANQGSEA. The germline V and J ends were trimmed by 4 bases and 8 bases, with 12 bases remaining between them. For the CDR3, the DNA is TGCAGCGTTGGGGGTAGCCCCCATGAGCAGTTCTTC. It codes for CSVGGSPHEQFF.

This clonotype was recorded a few times. The genes are TRBV3-1 and TRBJ1-4; TRBD1 agrees at 9 bases. CDR3 size: 16 residues. CDR1 is LGHDT and CDR2 is YNNKEL in the germline V gene (reference sequence). V shed 0 bases, J shed 5 bases, and the junction held 4 bases outside the gene matches. The CDR3 protein is CASSQEGQGGNEKLFF. For the CDR3, the DNA is TGTGCCAGCAGCCAAGAGGGACAGGGTGGGAATGAAAAACTGTTTTTT.

This clonotype showed up many times. J is TRBJ2-7 and V is TRBV20-1, with D possibly matching TRBD1 (5 bases). Germline V CDR1 and CDR2: DFQATT, SNEGSKA (reference sequence). This CDR3 is built from 12 residues. V was cut by 1 base and J by 4 bases, with 8 bases left in between. The CDR3 region has the DNA TGCAGTGCTAGAGGGACAAAATACGAGCAGTACTTC. It specifies CSARGTKYEQYF.

The chain couples TRBV5-4 to TRBJ2-3; D uncertain. CDR3 size: 13 residues. CDR1 and CDR2 from the germline V gene are SGHNT and YYREEE (reference sequence). The V gene lost 0 bases and the J gene lost 5 bases, with 7 bases spanning the gap. The CDR3 nucleotides are TGTGCCAGCAGCTTGGAACTGGAAGATACGCAGTATTTT. This codes for CASSLELEDTQYF.

The chain employs TRBV9 and TRBJ1-2, with 8 positions matching TRBD1. The V gene's germline CDR1 is SGDLS and CDR2 YYNGEE. The CDR3 is 14 residues long. After removal of 3 bases from V and 7 bases from J, the junction contained 8 bases not matched to a gene. CDR3 protein: CASSALQGGSGYTF. The DNA for the CDR3 is TGTGCCAGCAGCGCCCTACAGGGGGGGTCTGGCTACACCTTC. Supplemented by reference TRBV9 and TRBJ1-2, the full variable domain reads DSGVTQTPKHLITATGQRVTLRCSPRSGDLSVYWYQQSLDQGLQFLIQYYNGEERAKGNILERFSAQQFPDLHSELNLSSLELGDSALYFCASSALQGGSGYTFGSGTRLTVV.

As to this clonotype: One end of the junction is discordant with germline, which a read error may explain. The V and J genes are TRBV6-5 and TRBJ2-7; the match to TRBD2 covers 8 bases. This CDR3 is built from 15 residues. Looked up from germline, CDR1 is MNHEY and CDR2 is SVGAGI. Here the CDR3 reads CASSYSTSGSYEQDF. The CDR3 bases are TGTGCCAGCAGTTACTCCACTAGCGGATCCTACGAGCAGGACTTC.

This clonotype was seen a few times. The chain employs TRBV7-9 and TRBJ2-1; D remains ambiguous. Germline V CDR1 and CDR2: SEHNR, FQNEAQ (reference sequence). The V end was cut by 3 bases, the J end by 7 bases, with 22 bases between. There are 17 residues in the CDR3. As DNA, the CDR3 is TGTGCCAGCAGCTTCCCCCTATACTTGAAACAGAAGAATGAGCAGTTCTTC. Translation gives CASSFPLYLKQKNEQFF.

The chain joins TRBV4-2 to TRBJ2-3, with TRBD2 identical over 11 bases. This CDR3 region has 19 residues. CDR1 and CDR2 (germline): LGHNA, YNFKEQ. V dropped 0 bases and J dropped 3; count of bases not matched to a gene: 11. This chain's CDR3 is CASSQDSWLAGGGTDTQYF. The CDR3 DNA follows: TGTGCCAGCAGCCAAGATTCGTGGCTAGCGGGAGGAGGGACAGATACGCAGTATTTT.

This clonotype was seen a handful of times. The chain carries TRBV19 and TRBJ1-5, with TRBD1 identical over 9 bases. The length of the CDR3 is 15 residues. Looked up from germline, CDR1 is LNHDA and CDR2 is SQIVND (reference sequence). V shed 7 bases and J 7 bases; nucleotides not matched to a gene: 11. CDR3 in amino acids: CASTITGGAGQPQHF. The CDR3 DNA reads TGTGCCAGTACGATAACAGGGGGCGCAGGCCAGCCCCAGCATTTT.

In this sample, this clonotype turned up many times. This chain joins TRBV2 and TRBJ2-1; D is undetermined. The CDR3 totals 11 residues. The germline V and J ends were trimmed by 0 bases and 10 bases, with 4 bases remaining between them. The germline V gene encodes CDR1 SNHLY and CDR2 FYNNEI. CDR3 in amino acids: CASSEASEQFF. DNA of the CDR3: TGTGCCAGCAGTGAAGCGTCCGAGCAGTTCTTC.

This chain links TRBV9 with TRBJ2-3; no firm D call. This CDR3 spans 13 amino acids. From germline, CDR1 is SGDLS and CDR2 YYNGEE. V lost 3 bases and J lost 2, with 7 bases in between. The CDR3 here is CASSAQSTDTQYF. The CDR3 DNA follows: TGTGCCAGCAGCGCCCAATCCACAGATACGCAGTATTTT.